Reported below is one TCR beta chain. What it binds is not known. The sample is drawn from a study of PD-L1 blockade in urothelial cancer. Overall study: Study patients had been treated with 0 to 3 previous chemotherapy regimens. Analyzed time points were 3 weeks (second dose) and 6 weeks after therapy began. Peripheral blood specimens exhibited a median yield of around 130,000 T cells.

Trimming cost V 2 bases and J 2 bases, with 8 bases left between them. This CDR3 has 13 residues. CDR1 is SGHRS, CDR2 YFSETQ, per germline. Study-level points and caveats: Lower pretreatment blood TCR clonality, under the median, predicted better survival, researchers reported.

Clones were sequenced by immunoSEQ multiplex PCR, and TCRdb holds only the in-frame ones, with some missing. The sample lists under 130,000 clones, around 85% occurring once. This rearrangement joins TRBV5-1 to TRBJ2-7, with D uncertain. The TCR originated in a man aged 50-60 years with urothelial cancer. The sequencing used PBMCs, collected around atezolizumab (anti-PD-L1) treatment. CDR3 DNA sequence: TGCGCCAGCAGCTTAAGTCAGGCCTACGAGCAGTACTTC. This codes for CASSLSQAYEQYF.